The subject of this entry is one T cell receptor beta chain. Its antigen is unknown. The source of the sample is a study of blood T cells in healthy people across ages. Study-wide points: Calculation of diversity from one million T cells yielded estimates considered to be underestimates. Unknown donor CMV status possibly confounded expanded clonotype changes.

V was trimmed by 2 bases and J by 1 base, leaving 9 bases between them. Looked up from germline, CDR1 is MNHEY and CDR2 is SVGEGT. CDR3 length equals 14 residues. Every donor contributed about 10 milliliters of peripheral blood by blood draw. A sample-barcoded 5' primer and a J-beta primer mix were used in a second PCR of roughly 6 to 11 cycles. TCRdb fed the 5' RACE reads into MiXCR, producing one record per CDR3 protein. The data show 550,000 to 750,000 distinct CDR3 sequences, with around 20% seen just once and roughly 3.9% held by the top ten. This TCR was recovered from a man between 65 and 80 years old in good health. This sequence joins TRBV6-2 or TRBV6-3 and TRBJ2-7; D not certain. Source material: blood. DNA for the CDR3: TGTGCCAGCAGTTACCGGGCCACATCCTACGAGCAGTACTTC. It yields the protein CASSYRATSYEQYF.